This section outlines one T cell receptor beta chain sequence together with its context. Its cognate antigen is unknown. TCRdb passed the 5' RACE reads through MiXCR, listing each CDR3 protein once. The data contain tens of thousands of distinct CDR3 sequences, approximately 11% of them seen just once; the ten biggest clones take up more than 1.3%. The data belong to a study of CD8 T cells in ankylosing spondylitis. Study outcomes and limitations: Within matched ankylosing spondylitis synovial fluid, disease-linked clones were reportedly significantly enriched. Blood from ankylosing spondylitis patients appeared to carry a characteristic roughly 8-variant TCR beta motif.

With 6 bases clipped from V and 8 bases from J, the junction kept 14 bases outside the gene matches. The CDR3 spans 15 residues. CDR1 and CDR2 (germline): KGHSH, LQKENI. This clonotype originated in a male donor with ankylosing spondylitis or in good health (not recorded which). The chain is built from TRBV18 and TRBJ1-1; 8 bases line up with TRBD1. The sequenced sample was blood, either unsorted or a sorted T cell fraction (not recorded which). The CDR3 coding sequence is TGTGCCAGCTCGCCCCCACTACAGGGGGTGGTCGAAGCTTTCTTT. As protein: CASSPPLQGVVEAFF.